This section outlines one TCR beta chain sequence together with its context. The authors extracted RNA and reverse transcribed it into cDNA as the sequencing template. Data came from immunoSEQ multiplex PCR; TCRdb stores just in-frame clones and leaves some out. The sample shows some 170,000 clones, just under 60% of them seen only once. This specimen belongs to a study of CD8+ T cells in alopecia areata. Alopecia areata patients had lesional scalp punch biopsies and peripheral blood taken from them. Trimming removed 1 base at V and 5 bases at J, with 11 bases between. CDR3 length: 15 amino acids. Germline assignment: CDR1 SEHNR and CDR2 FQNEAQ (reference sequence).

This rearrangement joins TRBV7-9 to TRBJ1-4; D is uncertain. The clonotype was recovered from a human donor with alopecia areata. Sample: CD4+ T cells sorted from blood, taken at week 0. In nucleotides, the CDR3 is TGTGCCAGCAGCTTAGACGGAGGATTCAATGAAAAACTGTTTTTT. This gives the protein CASSLDGGFNEKLFF.